Following are 2 T cell receptor beta chains from one sample sequenced in a study of human T cells and chemical hapten exposure. TCRdb used MiXCR to reprocess the RACE reads, holding one entry per CDR3 protein. The sample includes 300,000 to 450,000 distinct CDR3 sequences, roughly 6% of them seen just once. Time point in this sample: pre-sensitization, week 0. Treatment denoted: therapeutic diphenylcyclopropenone sensitization with weekly scalp DPC. Sample: whole blood, taken in connection with sensitization to the hapten diphenylcyclopropenone (DPC). All receptors come from a woman aged 18-30 years with alopecia areata. Some clones in this sample may be carry-over from other donors' samples.

In this sample, this clonotype turned up many times. This chain connects TRBV5-1 to TRBJ2-2; TRBD1 aligns across 7 bases. This CDR3 is 15 amino acids long. The germline gives CDR1 SGHRS, CDR2 YFSETQ. V shed 7 bases and J 7 bases; nucleotides not matched to a gene: 13. CDR3 amino acids: CASATWTGGIGELFF. The CDR3 DNA reads TGCGCCAGCGCTACCTGGACAGGTGGTATCGGGGAGCTGTTTTTT.

V gene TRBV27 combines with J gene TRBJ1-1; no definite D call. The CDR3 spans 14 residues. Looked up from germline, CDR1 is MNHEY and CDR2 is SMNVEV (reference sequence). V was shortened by 2 bases and J by 6 bases, with 13 bases between the two germline ends. The CDR3 loop is CASSLNGWIAEAFF. The CDR3 nucleotides are TGTGCCAGCAGTTTAAATGGCTGGATCGCTGAAGCTTTCTTT.